This passage covers 30 T cell receptor beta chains from one sample sequenced in a study of response to subunit inactivated influenza vaccine (dated by TCRdb to about 2018). Library prep was done by RT-PCR. Data came from an Illumina HiSeq 2500. TCRdb handled the public reads itself, with Q25 trimming in fastp and clone calling in MiXCR, and kept productive beta chains. Rows are unified per CDR3 protein, each entry keeping the most common DNA and genes. The sample contains roughly 790,000 distinct CDR3 sequences, 21% of them found a single time. The ten largest make up 10% of the sample. The specimen was PBMCs from blood, collected around 5 days after vaccination. The receptors here all came from a man aged 50-60 years who received an inactivated influenza vaccine. Donor details come from another sample of the same person, matched by shared clones.

The chain employs TRBV12-3 or TRBV12-4 and TRBJ2-3; 8 bases are a match to TRBD1. The CDR3 is 14 residues long. V lost 3 bases, J lost 4 bases, and 3 bases stayed unmatched. CDR3 DNA: TGTGCCAGCAGTTTCCCAGGGGGCTCAGATACGCAGTATTTT. Translating gives CASSFPGGSDTQYF.

V gene TRBV24-1 combines with J gene TRBJ2-1; D gene uncertain. The CDR3 covers 12 residues. Between the trimmed V and J ends, which lost 6 bases and 7 bases, there was a span of 9 bases. CDR1 is KGHDR and CDR2 is SFDVKD in the germline V gene. In DNA form, the CDR3 reads TGTGCCACCAGTAGAGCGACTAATGAGCAGTTCTTC. This encodes CATSRATNEQFF.

This clonotype was counted between two and nine times. V gene TRBV6-1 combines with J gene TRBJ2-1; the D gene is possibly TRBD2 (7 bases). Germline lookup yields CDR1 MNHNS and CDR2 SASEGT. V dropped 5 bases and J dropped 3 bases, with 14 bases sitting between them. The CDR3 covers 15 residues. The CDR3 here is CASSRGGGVYNEQFF. The CDR3 DNA sequence: TGTGCCAGCAGTAGAGGGGGGGGGGTCTACAATGAGCAGTTCTTC.

The rearrangement uses TRBV9 and TRBJ2-7; D possibly uses TRBD1 or TRBD2 (5 bases each). Per the germline V gene, CDR1 is SGDLS and CDR2 is YYNGEE. The ends were cut back, 4 bases at V and 5 bases at J, with 13 bases in the middle. This CDR3 is built from 13 residues. The CDR3 region is CASSLGEGHEQYF. Written as DNA, the CDR3 is TGTGCCAGCAGCCTGGGAGAGGGGCACGAGCAGTACTTC.

This clonotype was detected only a few times. V usage is TRBV7-8 and J usage is TRBJ1-2; unclear D gene. Trimming left V 5 bases short and J 3 bases short, with 13 bases between. Germline lookup yields CDR1 SGHVS and CDR2 FQNEAQ. There are 14 residues in the CDR3. This CDR3 is CASSPVRADYGYTF. The CDR3 DNA sequence: TGTGCCAGCAGCCCCGTTAGGGCCGACTATGGCTACACCTTC. Full variable domain (missing parts from reference TRBV7-8 and TRBJ1-2): GAGVSQSPRYKVAKRGQDVALRCDPISGHVSLFWYQQALGQGPEFLTYFQNEAQLDKSGLPSDRFFAERPEGSVSTLKIQRTQQEDSAVYLCASSPVRADYGYTFGSGTRLTVV.

This clonotype was observed a handful of times. The chain is built from TRBV24-1 and TRBJ2-3; 11 bases fit TRBD2. Germline assignment: CDR1 KGHDR and CDR2 SFDVKD. This CDR3 is 17 amino acids long. The ends lost 3 bases at V and 5 bases at J; junction bases unmatched: 9. The CDR3 DNA is TGTGCCACCAGTGATCGTGGACTAGCGGGTAATCAAGATACGCAGTATTTT. Its protein is CATSDRGLAGNQDTQYF.

This clonotype was found many times. The V call is TRBV20-1, the J call TRBJ2-7; D remains unclear. Germline CDR1 DFQATT, CDR2 SNEGSKA (reference sequence). The CDR3 extends over 14 amino acids. Between the trimmed V and J ends, which lost 0 bases and 0 bases, there was a span of 9 bases. CDR3 sequence: CSARDSRHSYEQYF. The CDR3 nucleotides read TGCAGTGCTAGAGATTCCAGACACTCCTACGAGCAGTACTTC.

The chain is built from TRBV20-1 and TRBJ2-3, with D perhaps TRBD2 (6 bases). Germline V gene data show CDR1 as DFQATT and CDR2 as SNEGSKA (reference sequence). Trimming stripped 1 base from V and 4 bases from J, with 12 bases between. There are 14 residues in the CDR3. The DNA of the CDR3 is TGCAGTGCTAGAGGGGGAGGTCCTGCAGATACGCAGTATTTT. Translation gives CSARGGGPADTQYF.

The J gene is TRBJ2-1, the V gene TRBV12-3 or TRBV12-4; TRBD2 agrees at 10 bases. The CDR3 contains 13 residues. Trimming took 5 bases from V and 15 from J; bases not matched to a gene: 10. The CDR3 reads CASSGLAGDGAFF. The CDR3 nucleotides are TGTGCCAGCAGTGGCCTAGCGGGAGACGGGGCGTTCTTC.

V and J are TRBV18 and TRBJ2-1, with TRBD2 matching 10 bases. Trimming took 3 bases from V and 7 from J; bases not matched to a gene: 6. Germline CDR1 KGHSH, CDR2 LQKENI. The CDR3 spans 15 residues. CDR3 DNA sequence: TGTGCCAGCTCACCCAGCGGGAGGGCCTCGAATGAGCAGTTCTTC. This encodes CASSPSGRASNEQFF.

This sequence joins TRBV7-6 and TRBJ2-3; 11 nucleotides line up with TRBD2. J was trimmed by 1 base and V by 4 bases; bases with no gene match: 4. This CDR3 has 16 residues. CDR1 is SGHVS, CDR2 FNYEAQ, per germline. CDR3 sequence (DNA): TGTGCCAGCAGCTCCGTAGCGGGGGGGGGCACAGATACGCAGTATTTT. Residues: CASSSVAGGGTDTQYF.

This rearrangement joins TRBV6-1 to TRBJ2-2; D is unresolved. V lost 8 bases, J lost 1 base, and 11 bases lay in between. The CDR3 is made up of 14 amino acids. CDR1 and CDR2 (germline): MNHNS, SASEGT. In nucleotides, the CDR3 is TGTGCCAGCGGAGTTTTCGGGAACACCGGGGAGCTGTTTTTT. Amino acids: CASGVFGNTGELFF.

Points on this clonotype: This may come from a read error, since a much larger clone is one base off. The genes are TRBV7-3 and TRBJ2-2; 7 nucleotides align to TRBD1. Germline values: CDR1 SGHTA, CDR2 FQGTGA. With 5 bases clipped from V and 1 base from J, the junction kept 4 bases outside the gene matches. CDR3 length equals 15 residues. The CDR3 nucleotides read TGTGCCAGCAGCCAGGGACAGAGGAACACCGGGGAGCTGTTTTTT. Amino acids: CASSQGQRNTGELFF.

In this sample, this clonotype turned up a few times. CDR3 bases: TGTGCCAGCAGCCCCAGTTTTGCCGGCGGGGAGCTGTTTTTT. This gives the protein CASSPSFAGGELFF. V is TRBV11-2 and J is TRBJ2-2; unclear D gene. The germline V gene encodes CDR1 SGHAT and CDR2 FQNNGV. The CDR3 covers 14 residues. V was trimmed by 5 bases and J by 7 bases, leaving 14 bases between them.

In this sample, this clonotype turned up once. V gene TRBV20-1 combines with J gene TRBJ1-2; D unresolved. V dropped 0 bases and J dropped 8 bases, with 10 bases sitting between them. This CDR3 has 12 residues. Germline V gene sequence: CDR1 DFQATT, CDR2 SNEGSKA (reference sequence). CDR3 in amino acids: CSARDSGSGYTF. The DNA for the CDR3 is TGCAGTGCTAGAGATTCGGGTAGCGGCTACACCTTC.

In its sample, this clonotype was seen once. The rearrangement joins TRBV15 to TRBJ1-4; D unresolved. The CDR3 spans 15 residues. The germline V and J ends were trimmed by 0 bases and 5 bases, with 10 bases remaining between them. The germline V gene encodes CDR1 LNHNV and CDR2 YYDKDF (reference sequence). The CDR3 loop reads CATSRDRVRNEKLFF. CDR3 coding DNA: TGTGCCACCAGCAGAGATCGGGTCCGAAATGAAAAACTGTTTTTT.

The chain is built from TRBV25-1 and TRBJ1-1; 7 bases line up with TRBD1. CDR3 length equals 13 residues. Trimming removed 5 bases from V and 5 bases from J; junction bases left unmatched: 5. From germline, CDR1 is MGHDK and CDR2 SYGVNS. CDR3: CASSSTGETEAFF. DNA of the CDR3: TGTGCCAGCAGTTCAACAGGGGAAACTGAAGCTTTCTTT.

The chain links TRBV6-5 to TRBJ2-1; TRBD1 or TRBD2 may be the D gene (5 bases each). This CDR3 spans 13 amino acids. Germline V CDR1 and CDR2: MNHEY, SVGAGI. V lost 4 bases and J 6 bases, leaving 10 bases between the germline ends. The CDR3 spells CASSSPGSNEQFF. For the CDR3, the DNA is TGTGCCAGCAGTTCGCCAGGGAGCAATGAGCAGTTCTTC.

V gene TRBV5-6 combines with J gene TRBJ2-1, with a weak D call TRBD1 (6 bases). This CDR3 is built from 16 residues. Trimming shortened V by 0 bases and J by 5 bases, and 15 bases separated the two germline ends. Germline CDR1 and CDR2: SGHDT and YYEEEE. The CDR3 loop reads CASSLVGQGSDNEQFF. The CDR3 DNA follows: TGTGCCAGCAGCTTGGTAGGGCAGGGGAGCGACAATGAGCAGTTCTTC.

The chain has TRBV7-2 and TRBJ1-2; D gene ambiguous. With 1 base removed from V and 9 bases from J, the gap between germline ends came to 9 bases. CDR1 and CDR2 (germline): SGHTA, FQGNSA. The CDR3 runs to 12 residues. CDR3 bases: TGTGCCAGCAGCTTAGGTCGGCACCGCTACACCTTC. The encoded protein is CASSLGRHRYTF. Full variable domain (remainder filled in from reference TRBV7-2 and TRBJ1-2): GAGVSQSPSNKVTEKGKDVELRCDPISGHTALYWYRQSLGQGLEFLIYFQGNSAPDKSGLPSDRFSAERTGGSVSTLTIQRTQQEDSAVYLCASSLGRHRYTFGSGTRLTVV.

This chain joins TRBV18 and TRBJ2-1; 13 nucleotides match TRBD2. CDR1 and CDR2 (germline): KGHSH, LQKENI. The V and J ends lost 2 bases and 4 bases, in that order; junction bases with no gene match: 5. CDR3 size: 17 residues. Here the CDR3 reads CASSPRLAGGLYNEQFF. Here the CDR3 DNA reads TGTGCCAGCTCACCAAGACTAGCGGGGGGCCTTTACAATGAGCAGTTCTTC.

The sample holds a few counts of this clonotype. J is TRBJ1-4 and V is TRBV5-1; TRBD1 agrees at 11 bases. The V and J ends lost 0 bases and 6 bases, in that order; junction bases with no gene match: 1. Germline V lookup: CDR1 SGHRS, CDR2 YFSETQ. The CDR3 consists of 15 residues. The CDR3 sequence: CASSLGTGGDEKLFF. DNA of the CDR3: TGCGCCAGCAGCTTGGGGACAGGGGGCGATGAAAAACTGTTTTTT. Combining the CDR3 with reference TRBV5-1 and TRBJ1-4 gives the whole variable domain KAGVTQTPRYLIKTRGQQVTLSCSPISGHRSVSWYQQTPGQGLQFLFEYFSETQRNKGNFPGRFSGRQFSNSRSEMNVSTLELGDSALYLCASSLGTGGDEKLFFGSGTQLSVL.

V and J are TRBV7-2 and TRBJ1-6; 8 bases are a match to TRBD1. CDR1 is SGHTA and CDR2 is FQGNSA in the germline V gene. Trimming took 5 bases from V and 9 from J; bases not matched to a gene: 12. The CDR3 runs 16 residues. CDR3 coding DNA: TGTGCCAGCAGCCCCGGGACAGGTTACCGTAGTTCACCCCTCCACTTT. Its translation is CASSPGTGYRSSPLHF.

The V call is TRBV5-1, the J call TRBJ2-1, with TRBD2 identical over 9 bases. Germline trimming cut 3 bases from V and 4 bases from J; bases unmatched to any gene: 5. CDR1 SGHRS and CDR2 YFSETQ come from the germline V gene. This CDR3 is built from 15 residues. CDR3 nucleotides: TGCGCCAGCAGCTCGGAGACTAGCGGATACAATGAGCAGTTCTTC. Translated: CASSSETSGYNEQFF.

As concerns this clonotype: Its ends do not fully match the called genes, so a read error is possible. This chain connects TRBV20-1 to TRBJ1-1, with TRBD1 as a possible D gene (6 bases). The CDR3 has 11 amino acids. Germline CDR1 reads DFQATT; CDR2 reads SNEGSKA (reference sequence). CDR3 DNA sequence: TGCAGTCCTAGCGGAGGGGGTGAAGCTTTCTTT. As protein: CSPSGGGEAFF.

In DNA, the CDR3 is TGTGCCACCAGCAGGGGAGCCGTCTACGAGCAGTACTTC. This codes for CATSRGAVYEQYF. The J gene is TRBJ2-7, the V gene TRBV15, with a tentative D call TRBD2 (5 bases). Germline V lookup: CDR1 LNHNV, CDR2 YYDKDF (reference sequence). The V and J ends lost 3 bases and 3 bases respectively, with 9 bases between them. CDR3 length equals 13 residues. Using reference TRBV15 and TRBJ2-7 for the parts outside the CDR3, the full variable domain is DAMVIQNPRYQVTQFGKPVTLSCSQTLNHNVMYWYQQKSSQAPKLLFHYYDKDFNNEADTPDNFQSRRPNTSFCFLDIRSPGLGDTAMYLCATSRGAVYEQYFGPGTRLTVT.

This clonotype has ten or more counts. The chain carries TRBV29-1 and TRBJ2-5; D is undetermined. Germline V CDR1 and CDR2: SQVTM, ANQGSEA. CDR3 length: 12 amino acids. Trimming left V 6 bases short and J 1 base short, with 9 bases between. The CDR3 coding sequence is TGCAGCGTGGGTGGGATCCAAGAGACCCAGTACTTC. This translates into CSVGGIQETQYF.

Details on this clonotype: One end of the junction varies from germline; a read error may be responsible. The chain employs TRBV20-1 and TRBJ1-4; D call uncertain. From germline, CDR1 is DFQATT and CDR2 SNEGSKA (reference sequence). This CDR3 spans 13 amino acids. The DNA of the CDR3 is TGCAGTGCTAGCTCCACCAATAATGGAAAACTGTTTTTT. Translating gives CSASSTNNGKLFF.

V is TRBV10-3 and J is TRBJ2-6; D unresolved. This CDR3 contains 15 residues. Between the trimmed V and J ends, which lost 3 bases and 4 bases, there was a span of 10 bases. The germline V gene has CDR1 ENHRY and CDR2 SYGVKD. CDR3 residues: CAISDRAAGANVLTF. DNA of the CDR3: TGTGCCATCAGTGATAGGGCGGCGGGGGCCAACGTCCTGACTTTC.

The V call is TRBV7-8, the J call TRBJ1-2; tentative D call: TRBD1 (6 bases). CDR3 size: 16 residues. Trimming took 1 base from V and 0 from J, leaving 12 bases between them. From germline, CDR1 is SGHVS and CDR2 FQNEAQ. The CDR3 coding sequence is TGTGCCAGCAGCTTAGTTGGAGGGGGAACTAACTATGGCTACACCTTC. Translation gives CASSLVGGGTNYGYTF.